Below, 14 T cell receptor beta chains from the same sample are listed, as sequenced in a study of T cells in Graves' hyperthyroidism and ophthalmopathy. Amplified regions were TCR beta CDR3 sequences from RNA transcripts. When the TCR CDR3 underwent first-round RT-PCR, the HTBI primer set was used. TCRdb processed the multiplex PCR reads anew with MiXCR; each CDR3 protein has one entry. The sample has hundreds of thousands of distinct CDR3 sequences; about half are singletons. Sequenced: peripheral blood or thyroid tissue (not recorded which). Receptors were obtained from a young woman with Graves' hyperthyroidism.

This clonotype was detected a few times. CDR3 protein: CASSPLNGQETQYF. Written as DNA, the CDR3 is TGTGCCAGCTCACCACTCAACGGACAAGAGACCCAGTACTTC. The chain links TRBV9 to TRBJ2-5; D uncertain. The germline CDR1 and CDR2 sequences are SGDLS and YYNGEE. The CDR3 extends over 14 amino acids. Trimming removed 7 bases from V and 2 bases from J, with 15 bases in between.

Comments on this clonotype: It may be a read error: a sequence one base away is much more abundant. V gene TRBV6-2 or TRBV6-3 combines with J gene TRBJ1-2; 8 nucleotides agree with TRBD1. The V gene's germline CDR1 is MNHEY and CDR2 SVGEGT. This CDR3 region has 13 residues. CDR3 in amino acids: CASSSRTGHGYAF. The CDR3 bases are TGTGCCAGCAGCTCAAGGACAGGGCATGGCTACGCCTTC.

This clonotype was observed a few times. The V and J genes are TRBV19 and TRBJ2-5; D is possibly TRBD1 or TRBD2 (5 bases each). The germline V and J ends were trimmed by 3 bases and 3 bases, with 11 bases remaining between them. The germline V gene encodes CDR1 LNHDA and CDR2 SQIVND (reference sequence). CDR3 length: 14 amino acids. The CDR3 reads CASSMGDPEETQYF. The DNA for the CDR3 is TGTGCCAGTAGTATGGGGGATCCGGAAGAGACCCAGTACTTC.

This chain's CDR3 is CASTSLTQANQPQHF. The DNA for the CDR3 is TGTGCCAGCACGTCCTTAACTCAAGCCAATCAGCCCCAGCATTTT. V and J are TRBV10-3 and TRBJ1-5; D is ambiguous. CDR1 is ENHRY and CDR2 is SYGVKD in the germline V gene. The V end lost 10 bases, the J end lost 3 bases, and 19 bases lay between the germline ends. There are 15 residues in the CDR3.

This clonotype was recorded many times. The CDR3 nucleotides are TGTGCCAGCAGTGGACCCTCGACCATACCGGGCTACACCTTC. Protein sequence: CASSGPSTIPGYTF. The chain carries TRBV2 and TRBJ1-2; D gene ambiguous. V lost 4 bases, J lost 8 bases, and 17 bases lay in between. This CDR3 region has 14 residues. Germline loops: CDR1 SNHLY, CDR2 FYNNEI.

The chain carries TRBV29-1 and TRBJ1-2, with D unresolved. CDR3 length: 13 amino acids. Trimming shortened V by 0 bases and J by 2 bases, and 7 bases separated the two germline ends. Looked up from germline, CDR1 is SQVTM and CDR2 is ANQGSEA. The CDR3 DNA sequence: TGCAGCGTTGAAGAGGACCTGAACTATGGCTACACCTTC. Its protein is CSVEEDLNYGYTF.

In this sample, this clonotype turned up a few times. The chain employs TRBV5-1 and TRBJ2-6; unclear D gene. The CDR3 runs 15 residues. Germline loops: CDR1 SGHRS, CDR2 YFSETQ. The V and J ends lost 5 bases and 4 bases respectively, with 13 bases between them. Written as DNA, the CDR3 is TGCGCCAGCAGTTTAGGTGAATCGGGGGCCAACGTCCTGACTTTC. Amino acid sequence: CASSLGESGANVLTF. The full variable domain, rest sourced from reference TRBV5-1 and TRBJ2-6, is KAGVTQTPRYLIKTRGQQVTLSCSPISGHRSVSWYQQTPGQGLQFLFEYFSETQRNKGNFPGRFSGRQFSNSRSEMNVSTLELGDSALYLCASSLGESGANVLTFGAGSRLTVL.

This clonotype came up many times. The chain has TRBV20-1 and TRBJ1-4; D is unclear. Germline CDR1 reads DFQATT; CDR2 reads SNEGSKA (reference sequence). The CDR3 is 10 amino acids. The CDR3, as DNA: TGCAGCGTTATAAACGAAAAACTGTTTTTT. Protein product: CSVINEKLFF.

Comments on this clonotype: A much larger clone differs by one base, so this may be a read error. As the CDR3 is not closed by the conserved phenylalanine or tryptophan, this likely results from a read error. The rearrangement links TRBV2 to TRBJ2-7, with no clear D. The J call could be wrong; TRBJ2-5 is a better fit for the DNA end. Germline-derived CDR1 and CDR2 are SNHLY and FYNNEI. CDR3 length: 14 residues. The CDR3 sequence: CASSRDVNQETQYL. CDR3 coding DNA: TGTGCCAGCAGCCGTGACGTGAACCAAGAGACCCAGTACCTC.

This clonotype was counted a few times. The genes are TRBV7-3 and TRBJ2-2; no clear D gene. V dropped 3 bases and J dropped 2 bases, with 13 bases sitting between them. The length of the CDR3 is 16 residues. Germline lookup yields CDR1 SGHTA and CDR2 FQGTGA. CDR3 bases: TGTGCCAGCAGCTTTTCGGTTGCCGGAAACACCGGGGAGCTGTTTTTT. It is translated as CASSFSVAGNTGELFF.

This clonotype was seen a few times. This chain links TRBV24-1 with TRBJ1-4; D perhaps matches TRBD1 (5 bases). The germline gives CDR1 KGHDR, CDR2 SFDVKD. Trimming removed 7 bases from V and 6 bases from J, with 8 bases in between. This CDR3 is built from 12 residues. The CDR3 DNA follows: TGTGCCACCAGAGGGGCGGATGAAAAACTGTTTTTT. Its protein is CATRGADEKLFF.

In its sample, this clonotype was seen many times. The chain uses TRBV10-3 and TRBJ1-5; D remains ambiguous. CDR1 and CDR2 from the germline V gene are ENHRY and SYGVKD. The V end was cut by 3 bases, the J end by 0 bases, with 18 bases between. CDR3 length: 18 residues. The CDR3 protein is CAISDGGNLRDSNQPQHF. The DNA of the CDR3 is TGTGCCATCAGTGACGGAGGGAATCTGCGCGATAGCAATCAGCCCCAGCATTTT.

A note on this clonotype: At one end, the junction sequence differs from germline, possibly due to a read error. V gene TRBV7-2 combines with J gene TRBJ1-5; D may be TRBD1 (5 bases). The CDR3 totals 14 residues. CDR1 and CDR2 (germline): SGHTA, FQGNSA. CDR3 region: CAGSQVGGGKPQHF. CDR3 coding DNA: TGTGCCGGCAGCCAAGTTGGGGGTGGTAAGCCCCAGCATTTT.

This clonotype has only a few counts. The chain couples TRBV7-9 to TRBJ1-1, with no clear D. Trimming cost V 5 bases and J 6 bases, with 10 bases left between them. The CDR3 runs 12 residues. Germline lookup yields CDR1 SEHNR and CDR2 FQNEAQ (reference sequence). DNA for the CDR3: TGTGCCAGCAGCCTCCACACGGCTGAAGCTTTCTTT. Translated, it gives CASSLHTAEAFF.